This TCR beta chain was identified during a study of kidney transplant recipient with SARS-CoV-2 infection. Comment on this clonotype: Being one base from a much bigger clone, this may be a read error.

Trimming shortened V by 1 base and J by 1 base, and 7 bases separated the two germline ends. Germline values: CDR1 LNHDA, CDR2 SQIVND (reference sequence). The CDR3 is made up of 14 amino acids. One entry per CDR3 protein, called by TCRdb with MiXCR from the reads. The sample has fewer than 250,000 distinct CDR3 sequences, more than 25% seen once. V and J are TRBV19 and TRBJ1-1; TRBD1 is a possible D gene (5 bases). Sequencing was performed on a blood sample, taken at baseline and on day 111 from a kidney transplant recipient. The sequence was collected from a male patient between 25 and 39 years old who had COVID-19 and was a kidney transplant recipient. Some of these T cells may belong to the graft donor. The CDR3 reads CASSIGRGNTEAFF. The CDR3 region has the DNA TGTGCCAGTAGTATAGGGAGGGGGAACACTGAAGCTTTCTTT.